This entry concerns a single TCR beta chain. Its antigen is unknown. These data come from a study of lymphopenia after photon versus proton radiotherapy. Study findings and constraints: A bigger post-nadir fall in TCR diversity correlated inversely with survival time in deceased patients. Relative stability marked proton patients; photon patients lost diversity and naive cells. After lymphocyte nadir, photon-treated repertoires showed oligoclonal expansion, especially CD8+ Temra. Only patients who died were analyzed for survival; proton advantage is unproven.

Trimming removed 0 bases from V and 4 bases from J; junction bases left unmatched: 11. This CDR3 comprises 17 residues. Germline values: CDR1 LGHNA, CDR2 YSLEER. Clones were read by immunoSEQ multiplex PCR, and TCRdb kept only the in-frame ones, dropping some. This table holds over 25,000 clones, roughly 86% found once. The V gene is TRBV4-3, the J gene TRBJ2-7; 8 nucleotides align to TRBD2. This specimen was peripheral blood, taken from a patient treated with proton-based radiotherapy. This sequence originates from a woman aged 60-75 years with cholangiocarcinoma. Some clones in this sample may be carry-over from other donors' samples. The CDR3 DNA follows: TGCGCCAGCAGCCAAGAATTCTCTCTAGCGGGTTATTACGAGCAGTACTTC. Translated: CASSQEFSLAGYYEQYF.